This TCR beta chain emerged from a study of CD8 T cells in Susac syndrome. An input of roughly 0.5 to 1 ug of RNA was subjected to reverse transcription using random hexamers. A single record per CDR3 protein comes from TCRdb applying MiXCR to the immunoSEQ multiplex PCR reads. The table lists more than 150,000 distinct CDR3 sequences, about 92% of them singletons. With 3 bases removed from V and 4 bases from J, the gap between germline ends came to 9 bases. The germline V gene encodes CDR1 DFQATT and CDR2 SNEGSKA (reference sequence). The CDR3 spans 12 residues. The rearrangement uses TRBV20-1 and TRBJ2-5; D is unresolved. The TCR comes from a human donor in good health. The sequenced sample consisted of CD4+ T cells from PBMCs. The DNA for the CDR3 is TGCAGTGCTAGCCCGGACGTAGAGACCCAGTACTTC. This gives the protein CSASPDVETQYF.